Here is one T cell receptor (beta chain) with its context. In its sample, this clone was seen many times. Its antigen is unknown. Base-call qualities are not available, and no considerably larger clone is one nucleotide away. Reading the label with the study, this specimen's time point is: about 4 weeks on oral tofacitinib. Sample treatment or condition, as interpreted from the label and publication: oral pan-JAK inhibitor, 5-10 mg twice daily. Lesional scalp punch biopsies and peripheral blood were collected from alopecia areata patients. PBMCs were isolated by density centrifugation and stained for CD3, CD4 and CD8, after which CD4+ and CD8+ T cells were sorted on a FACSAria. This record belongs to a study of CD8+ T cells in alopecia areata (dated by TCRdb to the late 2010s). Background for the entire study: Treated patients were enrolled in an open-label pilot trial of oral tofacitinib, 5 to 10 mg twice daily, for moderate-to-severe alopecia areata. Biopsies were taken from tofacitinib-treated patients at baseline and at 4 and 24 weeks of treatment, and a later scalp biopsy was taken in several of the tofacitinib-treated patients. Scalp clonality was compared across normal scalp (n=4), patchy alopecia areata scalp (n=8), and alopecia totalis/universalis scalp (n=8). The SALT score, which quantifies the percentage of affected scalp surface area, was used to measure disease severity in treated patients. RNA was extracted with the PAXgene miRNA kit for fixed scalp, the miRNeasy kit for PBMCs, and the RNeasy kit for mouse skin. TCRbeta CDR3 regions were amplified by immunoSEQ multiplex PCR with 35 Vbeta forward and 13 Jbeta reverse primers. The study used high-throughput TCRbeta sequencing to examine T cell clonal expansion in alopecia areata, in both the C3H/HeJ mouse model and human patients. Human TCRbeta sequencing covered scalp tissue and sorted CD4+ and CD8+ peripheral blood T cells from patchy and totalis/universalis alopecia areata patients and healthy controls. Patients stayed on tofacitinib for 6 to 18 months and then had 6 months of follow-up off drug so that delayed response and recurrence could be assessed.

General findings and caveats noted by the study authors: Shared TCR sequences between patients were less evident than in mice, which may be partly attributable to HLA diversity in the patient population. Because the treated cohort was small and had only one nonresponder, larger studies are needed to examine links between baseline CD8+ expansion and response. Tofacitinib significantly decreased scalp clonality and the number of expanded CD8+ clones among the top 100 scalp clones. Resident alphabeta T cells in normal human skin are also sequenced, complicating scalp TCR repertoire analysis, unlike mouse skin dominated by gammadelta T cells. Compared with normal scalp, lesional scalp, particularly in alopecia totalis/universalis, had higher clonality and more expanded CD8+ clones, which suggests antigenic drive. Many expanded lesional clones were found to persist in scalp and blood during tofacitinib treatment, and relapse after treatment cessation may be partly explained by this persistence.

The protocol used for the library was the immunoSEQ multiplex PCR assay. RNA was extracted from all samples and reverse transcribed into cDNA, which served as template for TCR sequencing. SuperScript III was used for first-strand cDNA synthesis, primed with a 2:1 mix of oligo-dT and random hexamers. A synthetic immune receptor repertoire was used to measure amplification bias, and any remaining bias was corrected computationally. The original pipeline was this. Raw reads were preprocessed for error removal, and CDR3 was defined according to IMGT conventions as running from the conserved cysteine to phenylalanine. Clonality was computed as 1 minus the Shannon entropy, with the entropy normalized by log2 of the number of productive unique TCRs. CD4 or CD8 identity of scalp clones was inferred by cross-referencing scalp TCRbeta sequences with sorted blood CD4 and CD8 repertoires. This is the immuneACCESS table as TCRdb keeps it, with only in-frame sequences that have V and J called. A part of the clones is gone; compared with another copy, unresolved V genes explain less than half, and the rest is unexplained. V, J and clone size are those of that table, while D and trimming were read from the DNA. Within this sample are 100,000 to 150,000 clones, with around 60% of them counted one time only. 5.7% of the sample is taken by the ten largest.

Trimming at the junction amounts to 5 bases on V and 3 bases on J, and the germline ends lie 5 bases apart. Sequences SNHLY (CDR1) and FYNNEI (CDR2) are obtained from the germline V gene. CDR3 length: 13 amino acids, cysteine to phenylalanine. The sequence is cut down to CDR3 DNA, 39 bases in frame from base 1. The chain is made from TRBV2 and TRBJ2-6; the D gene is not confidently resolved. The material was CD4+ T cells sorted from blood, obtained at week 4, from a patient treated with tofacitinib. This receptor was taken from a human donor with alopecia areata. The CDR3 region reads CASSYDGANVLTF. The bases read TGTGCCAGCAGTTACGATGGGGCCAACGTCCTGACTTTC.